Presented here are 28 T cell receptor beta chains from one specimen sequenced in a study of T-cell reconstitution after alpha-beta-depleted transplantation in children. Unique molecular identifiers were used in preparing the TCRbeta library. TCRdb processed the PCR reads anew with MiXCR; each CDR3 protein has one entry. Here the sample spans about 240,000 distinct CDR3 sequences, more than 10% being singletons. The source was PBMCs from the stem cell graft donor, collected from the stem cell graft. These TCRs come from a human donor who donated a stem cell graft to a child with acute lymphoblastic leukemia.

This clonotype was seen ten or more times. J is TRBJ1-4 and V is TRBV6-5; tentatively, D is TRBD1 (6 bases). The CDR3 runs 17 residues. Germline V CDR1 and CDR2: MNHEY, SVGAGI. The V end was cut by 2 bases, the J end by 0 bases, with 13 bases between. CDR3 amino acids: CASSYRRGAATNEKLFF. CDR3 sequence (DNA): TGTGCCAGCAGTTACCGGAGGGGGGCGGCAACTAATGAAAAACTGTTTTTT.

This clonotype was detected many times. V usage is TRBV6-1 and J usage is TRBJ2-1; TRBD2 agrees at 10 bases. CDR1 is MNHNS, CDR2 SASEGT, per germline. This CDR3 region has 16 residues. The V gene end was trimmed by 6 bases and the J gene end by 0 bases; junction bases not matched to a gene: 5. The CDR3 protein is CASRNLAGGSYNEQFF. The CDR3, as DNA: TGTGCCAGCAGAAACTTAGCGGGGGGCTCCTACAATGAGCAGTTCTTC.

The gene calls are TRBV5-5 and TRBJ2-7, with D perhaps matching TRBD2 (5 bases). The V and J ends lost 3 bases and 2 bases respectively, with 9 bases between them. The CDR3 is 13 amino acids. Germline CDR1 SGHKS, CDR2 YYEKEE (reference sequence). For the CDR3, the DNA is TGTGCCAGCAGCTGGGGAGCAGCCTACGAGCAGTACTTC. Translating gives CASSWGAAYEQYF.

This clonotype was counted many times. CDR3 sequence: CSVTWGNEQFF. The CDR3 DNA is TGCAGCGTGACTTGGGGCAATGAGCAGTTCTTC. The chain combines TRBV29-1 with TRBJ2-1; D is unclear. Trimming shortened V by 6 bases and J by 6 bases, and 9 bases separated the two germline ends. The CDR3 consists of 11 residues. Germline V gene data show CDR1 as SQVTM and CDR2 as ANQGSEA.

This clonotype was observed at least ten times. This chain uses TRBV10-2 with TRBJ2-2; no definite D call. Germline CDR1 is WSHSY and CDR2 is SAAADI. This CDR3 contains 11 residues. The V end was cut by 6 bases, the J end by 3 bases, with 2 bases between. CDR3 region: CASRDTGELFF. For the CDR3, the DNA is TGCGCCAGCAGAGACACCGGGGAGCTGTTTTTT.

With regard to this clonotype: This may be a read error: a much more frequent sequence differs by one nucleotide. V usage is TRBV28 and J usage is TRBJ2-3, with D perhaps matching TRBD2 (6 bases). This CDR3 comprises 14 residues. Germline loops: CDR1 MDHEN, CDR2 SYDVKM. Trimming left V 4 bases short and J 3 bases short, with 11 bases between. The CDR3 reads CASSYGGSTDTQYF. The CDR3, as DNA: TGTGCCAGCAGTTACGGGGGTTCGACAGATACGCAGTATTTT.

In this sample, this clonotype turned up many times. This CDR3 is CASSDSHSGAYEQYF. In nucleotides, the CDR3 is TGCGCCAGCAGTGATTCGCATAGCGGGGCCTACGAGCAGTACTTC. This chain uses TRBV10-2 with TRBJ2-7; 8 positions agree with TRBD2. Per germline, CDR1 WSHSY and CDR2 SAAADI. V dropped 3 bases and J dropped 2; count of bases not matched to a gene: 6. This CDR3 has 15 amino acids.

This clonotype came up many times. The J gene is TRBJ2-1, the V gene TRBV20-1, with D perhaps matching TRBD1 (5 bases). The V end lost 5 bases, the J end lost 9 bases, and 20 bases lay between the germline ends. Per the germline V gene, CDR1 is DFQATT and CDR2 is SNEGSKA (reference sequence). The CDR3 is made up of 14 amino acids. DNA for the CDR3: TGCAGTGCTTTAGTCCAGGGCCGGGCGAGTGAGCAGTTCTTC. This gives the protein CSALVQGRASEQFF.

This clonotype was observed a few times. This chain joins TRBV20-1 and TRBJ1-5; TRBD1 matches at 9 bases. This CDR3 is 13 amino acids long. With 5 bases clipped from V and 6 bases from J, the junction kept 5 bases outside the gene matches. Germline V CDR1 and CDR2: DFQATT, SNEGSKA (reference sequence). The CDR3 DNA sequence: TGCAGTGCTGGAACAGGGGGCGGTCAGCCCCAGCATTTT. It specifies CSAGTGGGQPQHF.

There are many counts of this clonotype. The chain joins TRBV28 to TRBJ1-5; D unresolved. Trimming cost V 3 bases and J 9 bases, with 9 bases left between them. This CDR3 has 12 residues. CDR1 and CDR2 from the germline V gene are MDHEN and SYDVKM. Here the CDR3 DNA reads TGTGCCAGCAGTTTTTCGTATCCGCCCCAGCATTTT. It is translated as CASSFSYPPQHF. Using reference TRBV28 and TRBJ1-5 for the parts outside the CDR3, the full variable domain is DVKVTQSSRYLVKRTGEKVFLECVQDMDHENMFWYRQDPGLGLRLIYFSYDVKMKEKGDIPEGYSVSREKKERFSLILESASTNQTSMYLCASSFSYPPQHFGDGTRLSIL.

Many counts were recorded for this clonotype. This chain connects TRBV6-5 to TRBJ1-5, with D possibly TRBD1 on 6 matching bases. Trimming took off 2 bases at V and 3 bases at J, with 11 bases between the two ends. This CDR3 is 15 amino acids long. Germline V gives CDR1 MNHEY, CDR2 SVGAGI. CDR3 amino acids: CASSYKAGANQPQHF. CDR3 nucleotides: TGTGCCAGCAGTTACAAGGCAGGGGCCAATCAGCCCCAGCATTTT.

This clonotype was picked up many times. The chain couples TRBV4-2 to TRBJ2-3; no clear D gene. The V gene's germline CDR1 is LGHNA and CDR2 YNFKEQ. This CDR3 contains 12 residues. Trimming shortened V by 0 bases and J by 9 bases, and 7 bases separated the two germline ends. The CDR3 region is CASSQEQETQYF. The CDR3 nucleotides read TGTGCCAGCAGCCAAGAACAAGAAACGCAGTATTTT.

The rearrangement links TRBV27 to TRBJ1-2, with TRBD1 matching over 8 bases. Germline loops: CDR1 MNHEY, CDR2 SMNVEV (reference sequence). V shed 2 bases, J shed 0 bases, and the junction held 8 bases outside the gene matches. This CDR3 comprises 17 residues. The CDR3 reads CASSLRGTGIANYGYTF. The CDR3 DNA is TGTGCCAGCAGTTTACGAGGGACAGGTATAGCTAACTATGGCTACACCTTC.

The gene calls are TRBV30 and TRBJ2-2; 7 bases are shared with TRBD2. J gave up 3 bases and V 7 bases, and 8 bases lay outside the gene matches. The CDR3 covers 14 residues. Germline V gene data show CDR1 as GTSNPN and CDR2 as SVGIG (reference sequence). The CDR3 reads CAFPRGRDTGELFF. The CDR3 DNA follows: TGTGCCTTTCCGCGAGGGAGGGACACCGGGGAGCTGTTTTTT. Complete variable domain (other parts from reference TRBV30 and TRBJ2-2): SQTIHQWPATLVQPVGSPLSLECTVEGTSNPNLYWYRQAAGRGLQLLFYSVGIGQISSEVPQNLSASRPQDRQFILSSKKLLLSDSGFYLCAFPRGRDTGELFFGEGSRLTVL.

At least ten counts were recorded for this clonotype. This chain joins TRBV19 and TRBJ1-2; 8 bases are a match to TRBD1. Trimming at V came to 7 bases and at J to 3 bases, leaving 10 bases not matched to a gene. Germline CDR1 LNHDA, CDR2 SQIVND (reference sequence). CDR3 length: 15 amino acids. The CDR3 DNA reads TGTGCCAGTACCCAGGGTGCAGGGGGCTACTATGGCTACACCTTC. Residues: CASTQGAGGYYGYTF.

Only a few counts were recorded for this clonotype. This chain links TRBV14 with TRBJ2-7; 7 bases fit TRBD2. The length of the CDR3 is 17 residues. V dropped 3 bases and J dropped 2; count of bases not matched to a gene: 13. The germline CDR1 and CDR2 sequences are SGHDN and FVKESK. DNA for the CDR3: TGTGCCAGCAGCCAGGGGACTATGGTTCCATTACCCTACGAGCAGTACTTC. Amino acid sequence: CASSQGTMVPLPYEQYF.

This clonotype showed up many times. The chain links TRBV5-1 to TRBJ1-1; D not certain. CDR1 SGHRS and CDR2 YFSETQ come from the germline V gene. CDR3 length: 14 residues. V lost 5 bases and J lost 4, with 15 bases in between. This chain's CDR3 is CASRAGTDGTEAFF. CDR3 nucleotides: TGCGCCAGCAGGGCGGGCACCGACGGCACTGAAGCTTTCTTT.

This clonotype has a count of ten or more. The J gene is TRBJ1-1, the V gene TRBV5-5; perhaps TRBD1 as D (6 bases). The CDR3 extends over 13 amino acids. Germline loops: CDR1 SGHKS, CDR2 YYEKEE (reference sequence). The germline V and J ends were trimmed by 0 bases and 8 bases, with 11 bases remaining between them. The chain's CDR3 is CASSLEDSPEAFF. The CDR3 DNA sequence: TGTGCCAGCAGCTTGGAGGACAGCCCAGAAGCTTTCTTT.

Many counts were recorded for this clonotype. The chain links TRBV10-3 to TRBJ2-3, with D possibly being TRBD1 (8 bases). CDR3 size: 14 residues. CDR1 is ENHRY, CDR2 SYGVKD, per germline. The germline V and J ends were trimmed by 7 bases and 7 bases, with 18 bases remaining between them. The CDR3: CAINSGQGLNTQYF. CDR3 sequence (DNA): TGTGCCATCAACTCCGGACAGGGACTAAATACGCAGTATTTT.

This clonotype was detected ten times or more. The V gene is TRBV20-1, the J gene TRBJ2-3, with D tentatively TRBD1 (5 bases). The CDR3 is 12 residues long. Germline loops: CDR1 DFQATT, CDR2 SNEGSKA (reference sequence). The V and J ends lost 1 base and 3 bases respectively, with 5 bases between them. The CDR3 reads CSARGQTDTQYF. Here the CDR3 DNA reads TGCAGTGCTAGAGGACAGACAGATACGCAGTATTTT.

This chain connects TRBV6-5 to TRBJ2-2; the D is unclear. This CDR3 contains 16 residues. CDR1 is MNHEY, CDR2 SVGAGI, per germline. V lost 0 bases and J 1 base, leaving 9 bases between the germline ends. CDR3 residues: CASSYSIPGNTGELFF. CDR3 in DNA: TGTGCCAGCAGTTACTCGATCCCAGGGAACACCGGGGAGCTGTTTTTT.

The chain employs TRBV6-2 or TRBV6-3 and TRBJ1-1, with D unresolved. Germline V CDR1 and CDR2: MNHEY, SVGEGT. Trimming cost V 6 bases and J 4 bases, with 12 bases left between them. The CDR3 consists of 13 residues. The CDR3 nucleotides are TGTGCCAGCAGAAAACTAGAGGGCACTGAAGCTTTCTTT. This encodes CASRKLEGTEAFF.

In its sample, this clonotype was seen many times. The DNA of the CDR3 is TGTGCCAGCAGTACCCCGACTAGCGGGAGGGCCCGCGAGACCCAGTACTTC. The encoded protein is CASSTPTSGRARETQYF. This chain connects TRBV6-1 to TRBJ2-5, with 14 positions matching TRBD2. Germline-derived CDR1 and CDR2 are MNHNS and SASEGT. J gave up 5 bases and V 5 bases, and 10 bases lay outside the gene matches. This CDR3 spans 17 amino acids.

This clonotype was picked up many times. The chain recombines TRBV5-6 with TRBJ2-5, with D unclear. The V end lost 3 bases, the J end lost 3 bases, and 9 bases lay between the germline ends. The CDR3 spans 13 residues. The germline gives CDR1 SGHDT, CDR2 YYEEEE. The CDR3 loop is CASSSTLKETQYF. CDR3 bases: TGTGCCAGCAGCTCGACTCTAAAAGAGACCCAGTACTTC. The complete variable domain, with remaining parts taken from reference TRBV5-6 and TRBJ2-5, reads DAGVTQSPTHLIKTRGQQVTLRCSPKSGHDTVSWYQQALGQGPQFIFQYYEEEERQRGNFPDRFSGHQFPNYSSELNVNALLLGDSALYLCASSSTLKETQYFGPGTRLLVL.

The sample holds many counts of this clonotype. The J gene is TRBJ2-5, the V gene TRBV20-1; D is perhaps TRBD1 or TRBD2 (5 bases each). Deletions cut 2 bases from V and 5 bases from J, with 12 bases between. The CDR3 length is 13 residues. CDR1 and CDR2 from the germline V gene are DFQATT and SNEGSKA (reference sequence). CDR3 amino acids: CSARPMGEETQYF. As DNA, the CDR3 is TGCAGTGCTAGACCCATGGGGGAGGAGACCCAGTACTTC.

This clonotype has a count of ten or more. The chain joins TRBV5-1 to TRBJ2-2, with D possibly being TRBD2 (6 bases). CDR3 length: 17 residues. Germline assignment: CDR1 SGHRS and CDR2 YFSETQ. Trimming left V 0 bases short and J 10 bases short, with 22 bases between. CDR3 sequence reads: CASSLGGSRLVSEELFF. The CDR3 region has the DNA TGCGCCAGCAGCTTGGGAGGGTCACGACTAGTTTCTGAGGAGCTGTTTTTT.

This clonotype appeared many times. This chain links TRBV20-1 with TRBJ2-5, with TRBD1 matching 9 bases. This CDR3 comprises 14 residues. The V and J ends lost 2 bases and 5 bases, in that order; junction bases with no gene match: 6. Germline CDR1 and CDR2: DFQATT and SNEGSKA (reference sequence). CDR3 sequence (DNA): TGCAGTGCTAGAAGTGACAGGGGGTCGGAGACCCAGTACTTC. This sequence encodes CSARSDRGSETQYF.

This clonotype appeared many times. The rearrangement joins TRBV9 to TRBJ2-5, with a possible D match to TRBD2 (6 bases). CDR1 is SGDLS and CDR2 is YYNGEE in the germline V gene. This CDR3 has 16 residues. V was trimmed by 0 bases and J by 2 bases, leaving 14 bases between them. The CDR3: CASSVGRAGGQETQYF. The CDR3, as DNA: TGTGCCAGCAGCGTAGGGAGGGCCGGCGGACAAGAGACCCAGTACTTC.